Below, 22 T cell receptor beta chains from the same sample are listed, as sequenced in a study of shared clonotypes between healthy human individuals. The data were produced by immunoSEQ multiplex PCR, yet TCRdb's version contains in-frame clones alone and is incomplete. The repertoire has about 1,500,000 clones, roughly 95% of them found once; the top ten carry approximately 1.2%. The source material was naive CD4+ T cells sorted from blood. Subset noted: CD45RA+ positively selected. These receptors were taken from a young man in good health.

The V and J genes are TRBV7-2 and TRBJ2-7, with TRBD1 matching 8 bases. The CDR3 extends over 15 amino acids. CDR1 SGHTA and CDR2 FQGNSA come from the germline V gene. V shed 3 bases, J shed 1 base, and the junction held 5 bases outside the gene matches. CDR3 protein: CASSLERTGSYEQYF. In DNA, the CDR3 is TGTGCCAGCAGCTTGGAACGGACAGGGTCCTACGAGCAGTACTTC.

The chain recombines TRBV14 with TRBJ1-2; D is unclear. The CDR3 length is 13 residues. Germline assignment: CDR1 SGHDN and CDR2 FVKESK. V was cut by 1 base and J by 2 bases, with 5 bases left in between. In DNA, the CDR3 is TGTGCCAGCAGCCAAGGCGAGAACTATGGCTACACCTTC. It codes for CASSQGENYGYTF.

The chain uses TRBV10-2 and TRBJ2-3; D unresolved. The length of the CDR3 is 12 residues. V was pared by 6 bases and J by 1 base, with 5 bases between. Germline CDR1 is WSHSY and CDR2 is SAAADI. The CDR3 loop reads CASRLGTDTQYF. The DNA of the CDR3 is TGCGCCAGCAGACTCGGCACAGATACGCAGTATTTT.

As concerns this clone: Other DNA sequences in this sample translate to the same CDR3. J is TRBJ2-7 and V is TRBV18; 13 bases are shared with TRBD2. The V gene's germline CDR1 is KGHSH and CDR2 LQKENI. V lost 2 bases and J lost 4; bases outside the gene matches: 2. This CDR3 spans 15 amino acids. The CDR3 DNA follows: TGTGCCAGCTCACCAAGGACTAGCGGGAGTTACGAGCAGTACTTC. It specifies CASSPRTSGSYEQYF.

The rearrangement uses TRBV9 and TRBJ1-1; 8 nucleotides match TRBD1. Germline CDR1 reads SGDLS; CDR2 reads YYNGEE. The CDR3 covers 15 residues. Unmatched junction bases numbered 9, after V lost 3 bases and J lost 5 bases. CDR3 DNA sequence: TGTGCCAGCAGCGATGGGGACAGGAGGCTGACTGAAGCTTTCTTT. Amino acids: CASSDGDRRLTEAFF.

CDR3 coding DNA: TGTGCCAGCAGTCATTCTATGAACAATGAGCAGTTCTTC. Its protein product is CASSHSMNNEQFF. V gene TRBV28 combines with J gene TRBJ2-1; D unclear. Per the germline V gene, CDR1 is MDHEN and CDR2 is SYDVKM. The CDR3 runs to 13 residues. Trimming pared 5 bases from V and 5 bases from J, leaving 10 bases between.

The rearrangement joins TRBV5-4 to TRBJ2-5, with 15 bases fitting TRBD2. CDR3 length: 17 residues. J was trimmed by 3 bases and V by 3 bases; bases with no gene match: 6. The germline V gene encodes CDR1 SGHNT and CDR2 YYREEE (reference sequence). CDR3 in DNA: TGTGCCAGCAGCTGGGGGACTAGCGGGAGGTCGAAAGAGACCCAGTACTTC. Translation gives CASSWGTSGRSKETQYF.

The chain combines TRBV18 with TRBJ1-3; D is undetermined. V was cut by 0 bases and J by 1 base, with 16 bases left in between. The CDR3 extends over 18 amino acids. Germline CDR1 reads KGHSH; CDR2 reads LQKENI. The chain's CDR3 is CASSPPIPTGRSGNTIYF. The DNA of the CDR3 is TGTGCCAGCTCACCACCGATCCCGACCGGGCGGTCTGGAAACACCATATATTTT.

Written as DNA, the CDR3 is TGTGCCAGCAGCCTACGGGATGAGCAGTTCTTC. It yields the protein CASSLRDEQFF. The rearrangement joins TRBV5-6 to TRBJ2-1, with D unresolved. Per germline, CDR1 SGHDT and CDR2 YYEEEE. V lost 4 bases, J lost 8 bases, and 7 bases lay in between. The CDR3 sequence is 11 residues long.

The table lists this clone with a count of one. CDR3 loop: CASSRTSGRLENEQYF. The CDR3 DNA reads TGTGCCAGCAGCCGTACTAGCGGGAGGCTCGAGAACGAGCAGTACTTC. This chain links TRBV5-4 with TRBJ2-7; 12 bases line up with TRBD2. The CDR3 runs 16 residues. The ends lost 4 bases at V and 5 bases at J; junction bases unmatched: 10. Germline V lookup: CDR1 SGHNT, CDR2 YYREEE (reference sequence).

This chain uses TRBV4-3 with TRBJ2-5; D call uncertain. V was trimmed by 5 bases and J by 6 bases, leaving 16 bases between them. Per the germline V gene, CDR1 is LGHNA and CDR2 is YSLEER. The CDR3 is 14 residues long. CDR3 sequence: CASSLTVSRQTQYF. The CDR3 region has the DNA TGCGCCAGCAGCTTAACAGTATCTCGGCAGACCCAGTACTTC.

The V call is TRBV6-6, the J call TRBJ2-5, with 8 bases fitting TRBD2. This CDR3 contains 14 residues. V shed 8 bases, J shed 9 bases, and the junction held 14 bases outside the gene matches. Germline V gene sequence: CDR1 MNHNY, CDR2 SVGAGI (reference sequence). The CDR3 is CASQSTGTSFAQYF. The CDR3 DNA reads as TGTGCCAGCCAATCGACCGGGACTAGTTTTGCCCAGTACTTC.

J is TRBJ2-1 and V is TRBV7-9; D might be TRBD2 (6 bases). This CDR3 is 15 amino acids long. V was pared by 6 bases and J by 5 bases, with 17 bases between. CDR1 is SEHNR, CDR2 FQNEAQ, per germline (reference sequence). The CDR3 nucleotides read TGTGCCAGCAGTCGCTACTCCGGGACTCACAATGAGCAGTTCTTC. Protein sequence: CASSRYSGTHNEQFF.

This clone has just a few counts. The chain employs TRBV2 and TRBJ1-5; TRBD1 is a possible D gene (5 bases). The V and J ends lost 5 bases and 6 bases respectively, with 11 bases between them. There are 13 residues in the CDR3. Germline loops: CDR1 SNHLY, CDR2 FYNNEI. CDR3 coding DNA: TGTGCCAGCAGTTTGGCCGGGGGTCAGCCCCAGCATTTT. Its protein product is CASSLAGGQPQHF.

A single count supports this clone. The V and J genes are TRBV4-1 and TRBJ1-1; no clear D. CDR1 is MGHRA, CDR2 YSYEKL, per germline. The CDR3 spans 16 residues. V was clipped by 0 bases and J by 4 bases, with 15 bases between them. The chain's CDR3 is CASSQEIGRLSTEAFF. The DNA for the CDR3 is TGCGCCAGCAGCCAAGAAATTGGGCGGCTAAGCACTGAAGCTTTCTTT.

This chain links TRBV5-1 with TRBJ1-1; TRBD1 is a possible D gene (6 bases). Per the germline V gene, CDR1 is SGHRS and CDR2 is YFSETQ. The ends were cut back, 2 bases at V and 11 bases at J, with 19 bases in the middle. The CDR3 has 14 amino acids. For the CDR3, the DNA is TGCGCCAGCAGCTTCGGACATGATGTCAGGGGTGCTTTCTTT. Protein product: CASSFGHDVRGAFF.

This clone was observed a single time. The chain links TRBV4-1 to TRBJ2-7; the D gene is possibly TRBD2 (6 bases). In germline, CDR1 is MGHRA, CDR2 YSYEKL. The CDR3 is 16 residues long. V shed 4 bases and J shed 11 bases, with 27 bases lying between them. CDR3 nucleotides: TGCGCCAGCAGCCCGCAATTAGCGGACGGTACCTTTCCGGAGTACTTC. Translating gives CASSPQLADGTFPEYF.

J is TRBJ2-7 and V is TRBV5-1, with a tentative D call TRBD1 (6 bases). The CDR3 spans 15 residues. The germline V gene encodes CDR1 SGHRS and CDR2 YFSETQ. Trimming took 2 bases from V and 0 from J, leaving 12 bases between them. CDR3 loop: CASSFRDTNSYEQYF. The CDR3 region has the DNA TGCGCCAGCAGCTTCCGGGACACGAACTCCTACGAGCAGTACTTC.

The rearrangement joins TRBV5-1 to TRBJ2-5, with 7 bases fitting TRBD2. Germline V CDR1 and CDR2: SGHRS, YFSETQ. The CDR3 length is 15 residues. V shed 7 bases and J 0 bases; nucleotides not matched to a gene: 9. CDR3 loop: CASSAGAPYQETQYF. CDR3 DNA sequence: TGCGCCAGCTCCGCGGGAGCCCCGTACCAAGAGACCCAGTACTTC. Full variable domain (rest looked up from reference TRBV5-1 and TRBJ2-5): KAGVTQTPRYLIKTRGQQVTLSCSPISGHRSVSWYQQTPGQGLQFLFEYFSETQRNKGNFPGRFSGRQFSNSRSEMNVSTLELGDSALYLCASSAGAPYQETQYFGPGTRLLVL.

Turning to this clone: This sample also contains other DNA sequences that code for the same CDR3. V usage is TRBV5-1 and J usage is TRBJ2-7; D gene ambiguous. The germline gives CDR1 SGHRS, CDR2 YFSETQ. Trimming took off 0 bases at V and 1 base at J, with 8 bases between the two ends. The CDR3 loop spans 14 amino acids. CDR3 nucleotide sequence: TGCGCCAGCAGCTTGGGGCAACCTTCCTACGAGCAGTACTTC. The encoded protein is CASSLGQPSYEQYF.

This clone was observed once. V and J are TRBV5-1 and TRBJ2-5; D ambiguous. Trimming removed 6 bases at V and 5 bases at J, with 14 bases between. In germline, CDR1 is SGHRS, CDR2 YFSETQ. CDR3 length: 13 residues. In DNA form, the CDR3 reads TGCGCCAGCAAGGTGTTACAGTTGGAGACCCAGTACTTC. Translation gives CASKVLQLETQYF.

This clone was picked up one time. Additional DNA sequences in this sample encode the identical CDR3. The genes are TRBV18 and TRBJ2-1; D uncertain. The CDR3 consists of 14 residues. CDR1 KGHSH and CDR2 LQKENI come from the germline V gene. The V end lost 3 bases, the J end lost 0 bases, and 6 bases lay between the germline ends. The CDR3 DNA sequence: TGTGCCAGCTCACCGTCGAGCTCCTACAATGAGCAGTTCTTC. Protein product: CASSPSSSYNEQFF.